This TCR beta chain was documented in a study of early T cells in non-severe SARS-CoV-2 infection (dated by TCRdb to the early 2020s). The study in broad terms: Because TCR sequencing relied on bulk RNA taken from unsorted whole blood, pairing of alpha and beta chains was not possible.

Libraries were built with 5' RACE. The sequencer listed for this sample is NextSeq 500. Unique molecular identifiers were attached to individual cDNA molecules in the TCR library protocol so that sequencing error and PCR bias could be corrected. TCR alpha and beta chains were both sequenced, and the abundances of alpha and beta sequences in each sample were closely correlated with each other. In the original analysis: V gene, J gene and CDR3 annotation of TCR sequences was performed with Decombinator V4. TCRs were defined as expanded if a significant change between any two time points was detected under a Poisson model with p below 0.0001. TCR abundances were normalised to the total number of TCRs sequenced per sample and expressed as counts per million. MAIT TCRs were defined by TRAV1-2 paired with TRAJ12, TRAJ20 or TRAJ33, and iNKT TCRs by TRAV10 paired with TRAJ18. A search of VDJdb, accessed on 1 November 2021, was run for TCRs annotated to CMV, EBV and SARS-CoV-2, with TCRs annotated for multiple antigens excluded. The raw public reads went through TCRdb reprocessing: fastp at Q25, MiXCR clone calling, in-frame beta chains kept. Every distinct CDR3 protein forms one entry, paired with its most common genes and DNA. It is TCRdb's table, rather than the study itself, that gives the V and J calls and clone size. Counted in this sample were 35,000 to 45,000 distinct CDR3 sequences; approximately 9.1% of them appeared once. Roughly 12% of the sample is held by the ten biggest clonotypes.

A case-control design nested within a healthcare worker cohort in London, UK, was used, with weekly nasopharyngeal swab PCR tests and blood sampling performed. Healthcare workers were enrolled in the week of the UK lockdown, from 23 to 31 March 2020, and were followed every week for up to roughly 15 weeks. This clonotype was counted at least ten times. The antigen it recognizes is unknown. Base quality data are lacking; no much larger clone is found one base away. The germline V gene encodes CDR1 MNHEY and CDR2 SVGEGT. The CDR3 has 13 amino acids, counting the end cysteine and phenylalanine. Only the CDR3 DNA is retained, 39 bases long and in frame from the first base. The germline ends are 17 bases apart after V is trimmed by 5 bases and J by 12 bases. Paper-wide results and their limitations: VDJdb matching was skewed toward anti-spike CD8 responses and likely underestimated virus-specific expansions by missing private and CD4 specificities.

This receptor was identified in an adult who was a healthcare worker with PCR-confirmed SARS-CoV-2 infection or an uninfected control (not recorded which). What was sequenced was whole blood. This chain is built from TRBV6-2 or TRBV6-3 and TRBJ2-1, with TRBD1 tentatively as D gene (6 bases match). The bases are TGTGCCAGCAGTCAGATCCGGGACATCGGGCAGTTCTTC. Its amino acids are CASSQIRDIGQFF.